This T cell receptor beta chain was obtained from a study of shared clonotypes between healthy human individuals. This table comes from immunoSEQ multiplex PCR, and its TCRdb copy is limited to in-frame clones, with some not included. The sample lists around 480,000 clones; around 79% were seen once. CDR1 is SNHLY and CDR2 is FYNNEI in the germline V gene. The junction had 13 bases not matched to a gene; V was cut back by 6 bases and J by 8 bases. This CDR3 is 15 amino acids long. This sequence was found in a woman in her thirties or forties in good health. Some clones in this sample may be carry-over from other donors' samples. V usage is TRBV2 and J usage is TRBJ2-1, with 7 bases identical to TRBD2. Specimen: PBMCs. CDR3 in DNA: TGTGCCAGCAGAGGCTCGGCGGGAGCTGGGCATGAGCAGTTCTTC. Encoded protein: CASRGSAGAGHEQFF. Variable domain in full (rest from reference TRBV2 and TRBJ2-1): EPEVTQTPSHQVTQMGQEVILRCVPISNHLYFYWYRQILGQKVEFLVSFYNNEISEKSEIFDDQFSVERPDGSNFTLKIRSTKLEDSAMYFCASRGSAGAGHEQFFGPGTRLTVL.